One sample yielded the 22 T cell receptor beta chains listed below, sequenced in a study of blood T cell repertoires in COVID-19. Data came from immunoSEQ multiplex PCR; TCRdb stores just in-frame clones and leaves some out. The sample includes more than 100,000 clones, 81% seen only once; the top ten take 8.4%. The sample comprised peripheral blood. The receptors shown here come from a woman in her sixties with active or convalescent COVID-19.

This chain joins TRBV3-1 (or the pseudogene TRBV3-2) and TRBJ1-6; tentative D call: TRBD1 (6 bases). V was trimmed by 4 bases and J by 14 bases, leaving 18 bases between them. The CDR3 spans 14 residues. CDR1 is LGHDT, CDR2 YNNKEL, per germline (reference sequence). The CDR3 nucleotides are TGTGCCAGCAGCCTGGGGACATCGCCCTGGGCCCTCCACTTT. Protein: CASSLGTSPWALHF.

This clone appeared a few times. The rearrangement joins TRBV3-1 (or the pseudogene TRBV3-2) to TRBJ1-5, with TRBD1 matching 11 bases. The germline gives CDR1 LGHDT, CDR2 YNNKEL (reference sequence). V shed 3 bases and J 9 bases; nucleotides not matched to a gene: 13. The CDR3 length is 17 residues. The CDR3 bases are TGTGCCAGCAGCCAGGGACAGGGGGGAACTAGGACGAGGCCCCAGCATTTT. Protein product: CASSQGQGGTRTRPQHF.

In its sample, this clone was seen a few times. The chain couples TRBV2 to TRBJ2-3; 9 positions match TRBD2. The CDR3 spans 15 residues. V was clipped by 7 bases and J by 5 bases; unmatched bases: 10. The germline V gene encodes CDR1 SNHLY and CDR2 FYNNEI. CDR3 nucleotides: TGTGCCAGCATCCGCCTAGCGGGGCTTGGAGATACGCAGTATTTT. It yields the protein CASIRLAGLGDTQYF.

V usage is TRBV6-5 and J usage is TRBJ2-5; D may be TRBD1 (5 bases). V lost 0 bases to trimming and J lost 5 bases, with 10 bases between them. This CDR3 region has 14 residues. CDR1 is MNHEY and CDR2 is SVGAGI in the germline V gene. This CDR3 is CASSYSQGRETQYF. The CDR3, as DNA: TGTGCCAGCAGTTACTCCCAGGGCCGGGAGACCCAGTACTTC.

The chain uses TRBV30 and TRBJ1-4; 7 nucleotides align to TRBD1. Trimming took 3 bases from V and 5 from J; bases not matched to a gene: 9. This CDR3 is built from 15 residues. Germline CDR1 and CDR2: GTSNPN and SVGIG (reference sequence). CDR3 nucleotides: TGTGCCTGGAGGGGAATGACAGGGTTAAATGAAAAACTGTTTTTT. Protein product: CAWRGMTGLNEKLFF.

Points on this clone: This sample includes further DNA sequences coding for the same CDR3. This rearrangement joins TRBV5-1 to TRBJ1-5; D not certain. The germline CDR1 and CDR2 sequences are SGHRS and YFSETQ. The ends were cut back, 0 bases at V and 5 bases at J, with 9 bases in the middle. The length of the CDR3 is 14 residues. CDR3 sequence reads: CASSLDGRYQPQHF. Written as DNA, the CDR3 is TGCGCCAGCAGCTTGGACGGGAGATATCAGCCCCAGCATTTT.

This chain uses TRBV27 with TRBJ1-2; D not resolved. V lost 4 bases and J 4 bases, leaving 13 bases between the germline ends. The V gene's germline CDR1 is MNHEY and CDR2 SMNVEV (reference sequence). The CDR3 runs 14 residues. CDR3 in amino acids: CASSSGAGGYGYTF. In DNA form, the CDR3 reads TGTGCCAGCAGTTCGGGAGCAGGAGGCTATGGCTACACCTTC.

The chain links TRBV28 to TRBJ2-5, with 8 bases that match TRBD1. The trim removed 3 bases at V and 4 bases at J, leaving 10 bases unmatched. In germline, CDR1 is MDHEN, CDR2 SYDVKM. The CDR3 length is 16 residues. The CDR3 here is CASSFAQGATGETQYF. The CDR3 nucleotides read TGTGCCAGCAGTTTTGCTCAGGGGGCTACCGGAGAGACCCAGTACTTC. The variable domain in full, completed from reference TRBV28 and TRBJ2-5, reads DVKVTQSSRYLVKRTGEKVFLECVQDMDHENMFWYRQDPGLGLRLIYFSYDVKMKEKGDIPEGYSVSREKKERFSLILESASTNQTSMYLCASSFAQGATGETQYFGPGTRLLVL.

The chain carries TRBV18 and TRBJ1-2; 9 bases match TRBD1. J gave up 7 bases and V 3 bases, and 9 bases lay outside the gene matches. Germline V lookup: CDR1 KGHSH, CDR2 LQKENI. The CDR3 covers 15 residues. CDR3 protein: CASSPNPDRGIGYTF. As DNA, the CDR3 is TGTGCCAGCTCACCTAACCCGGACAGGGGAATTGGCTACACCTTC.

The chain couples TRBV6-5 to TRBJ1-6; TRBD1 matches at 7 bases. V shed 5 bases, J shed 7 bases, and the junction held 5 bases outside the gene matches. Germline CDR1 and CDR2: MNHEY and SVGAGI. The CDR3 consists of 14 residues. The CDR3 DNA reads TGTGCCAGCAGTAAACAGGGGAGGAATTCACCCCTCCACTTT. It translates to CASSKQGRNSPLHF.

The sample holds a few counts of this clone. The rearrangement links TRBV27 to TRBJ2-3; TRBD1 might be the D (5 bases). Germline CDR1 reads MNHEY; CDR2 reads SMNVEV (reference sequence). This CDR3 has 14 amino acids. V was trimmed by 2 bases and J by 5 bases, leaving 11 bases between them. The CDR3 protein is CASSLARVKDTQYF. CDR3 nucleotide sequence: TGTGCCAGCAGTTTAGCCAGGGTGAAAGATACGCAGTATTTT.

The chain joins TRBV28 to TRBJ1-1; D gene ambiguous. Germline V lookup: CDR1 MDHEN, CDR2 SYDVKM. This CDR3 has 14 amino acids. V lost 6 bases and J lost 1, with 12 bases in between. Here the CDR3 DNA reads TGTGCCAGCAGCCCCGGACTGTCGAACACTGAAGCTTTCTTT. It codes for CASSPGLSNTEAFF.

V is TRBV10-3 and J is TRBJ2-5; maybe TRBD2 (7 bases). The V gene's germline CDR1 is ENHRY and CDR2 SYGVKD. The CDR3 contains 17 residues. Between the trimmed V and J ends, which lost 6 bases and 4 bases, there was a span of 24 bases. CDR3 bases: TGTGCCATCAGGAGCCCTATAGGGGGGGCGGGGAGAGAGACCCAGTACTTC. The encoded protein is CAIRSPIGGAGRETQYF.

The chain couples TRBV28 to TRBJ2-3, with 9 bases that match TRBD2. The CDR3 length is 15 residues. CDR1 and CDR2 (germline): MDHEN, SYDVKM. V was pared by 3 bases and J by 1 base, with 2 bases of the junction left unmatched. CDR3 in amino acids: CASSFLAGGTDTQYF. CDR3 DNA sequence: TGTGCCAGCAGTTTTTTAGCGGGAGGCACAGATACGCAGTATTTT.

The J gene is TRBJ2-3, the V gene TRBV24-1; D might be TRBD2 (6 bases). Germline CDR1 reads KGHDR; CDR2 reads SFDVKD. The CDR3 runs 17 residues. Trimming stripped 7 bases from V and 6 bases from J, with 25 bases between. The CDR3 reads CATSPGQGSGRVDTQYF. CDR3 DNA sequence: TGTGCCACCAGCCCAGGGCAGGGAAGCGGGCGAGTCGATACGCAGTATTTT.

The chain combines TRBV19 with TRBJ2-5; TRBD1 matches 7 bases. The CDR3 extends over 13 amino acids. Germline V gives CDR1 LNHDA, CDR2 SQIVND (reference sequence). The V gene end was trimmed by 6 bases and the J gene end by 1 base; junction bases not matched to a gene: 2. The CDR3 is CASSGTVQETQYF. The CDR3 DNA sequence: TGTGCCAGTAGCGGGACAGTCCAAGAGACCCAGTACTTC. Looking up the rest from reference TRBV19 and TRBJ2-5 gives the full variable domain: DGGITQSPKYLFRKEGQNVTLSCEQNLNHDAMYWYRQDPGQGLRLIYYSQIVNDFQKGDIAEGYSVSREKKESFPLTVTSAQKNPTAFYLCASSGTVQETQYFGPGTRLLVL.

The chain couples TRBV10-3 to TRBJ2-1, with TRBD1 as a possible D gene (5 bases). Deletions cut 3 bases from V and 6 bases from J, with 18 bases between. The CDR3 is made up of 16 amino acids. Germline values: CDR1 ENHRY, CDR2 SYGVKD. DNA of the CDR3: TGTGCCATCAGTGACTCGAACAGGTCCGGTCCCAATGAGCAGTTCTTC. Its protein is CAISDSNRSGPNEQFF.

The CDR3 spells CASSSPLGGMNTEAFF. CDR3 bases: TGTGCCAGCAGTTCTCCCTTAGGGGGCATGAACACTGAAGCTTTCTTT. V usage is TRBV28 and J usage is TRBJ1-1; 7 nucleotides line up with TRBD1. V lost 4 bases to trimming and J lost 0 bases; unmatched junction nucleotides: 8. Germline values: CDR1 MDHEN, CDR2 SYDVKM. The CDR3 spans 16 residues.

The rearrangement joins TRBV29-1 to TRBJ2-5; possible D gene TRBD1, 5 bases. Trimming cost V 5 bases and J 1 base, with 5 bases left between them. The CDR3 covers 11 residues. Germline V CDR1 and CDR2: SQVTM, ANQGSEA. CDR3 DNA sequence: TGCAGCGTTAGGGGCCAAGAGACCCAGTACTTC. As protein: CSVRGQETQYF.

The chain combines TRBV3-1 (or the pseudogene TRBV3-2) with TRBJ1-5; possibly TRBD1 for D (6 bases). CDR1 and CDR2 from the germline V gene are LGHDT and YNNKEL (reference sequence). CDR3 length equals 15 residues. V was trimmed by 2 bases and J by 3 bases, leaving 11 bases between them. The CDR3 protein is CASSQNRDFNQPQHF. The CDR3 DNA sequence: TGTGCCAGCAGCCAAAACAGGGATTTCAATCAGCCCCAGCATTTT.

The chain couples TRBV9 to TRBJ2-1, with 9 bases matching TRBD2. Looked up from germline, CDR1 is SGDLS and CDR2 is YYNGEE. This CDR3 is 16 amino acids long. J was trimmed by 3 bases and V by 3 bases; bases with no gene match: 7. The CDR3: CASSAETSGNYNEQFF. The CDR3 DNA sequence: TGTGCCAGCAGCGCCGAGACTAGCGGAAACTACAATGAGCAGTTCTTC.

V gene TRBV5-1 combines with J gene TRBJ2-2; D uncertain. V was trimmed by 4 bases and J by 5 bases, leaving 6 bases between them. Per germline, CDR1 SGHRS and CDR2 YFSETQ. The CDR3 sequence is 12 residues long. The CDR3 sequence: CASSPRTGELFF. CDR3 nucleotides: TGCGCCAGCAGCCCACGGACCGGGGAGCTGTTTTTT.